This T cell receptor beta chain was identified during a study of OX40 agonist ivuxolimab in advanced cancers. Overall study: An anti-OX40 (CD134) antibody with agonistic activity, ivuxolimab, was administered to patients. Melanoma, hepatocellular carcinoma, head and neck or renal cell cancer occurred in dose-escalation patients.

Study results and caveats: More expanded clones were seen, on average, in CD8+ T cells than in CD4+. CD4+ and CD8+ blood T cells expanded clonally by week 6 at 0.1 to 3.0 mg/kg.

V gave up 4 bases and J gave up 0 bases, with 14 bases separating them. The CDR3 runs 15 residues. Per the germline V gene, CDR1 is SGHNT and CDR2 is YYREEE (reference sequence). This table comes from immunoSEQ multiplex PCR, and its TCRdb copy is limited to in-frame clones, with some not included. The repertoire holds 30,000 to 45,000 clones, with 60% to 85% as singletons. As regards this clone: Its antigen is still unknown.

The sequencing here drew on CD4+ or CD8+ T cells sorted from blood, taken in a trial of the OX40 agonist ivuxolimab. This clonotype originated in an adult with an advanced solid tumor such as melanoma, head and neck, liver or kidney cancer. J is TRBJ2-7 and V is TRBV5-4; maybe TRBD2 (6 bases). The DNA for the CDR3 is TGTGCCAGCAGCCCTGGAGGGACGAGCTCCTACGAGCAGTACTTC. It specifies CASSPGGTSSYEQYF.